The clone carrying this T cell receptor (beta chain) was detected once. The data are from a study of multiple sclerosis patients with progressive multifocal leukoencephalopathy. Data came from immunoSEQ multiplex PCR; TCRdb stores just in-frame clones and leaves some out. The sample carries around 27,000 clones, 90% recorded once. CDR1 and CDR2 (germline): LNHDA, SQIVND (reference sequence). The CDR3 consists of 14 residues. Trimming took off 3 bases at V and 7 bases at J, with 12 bases between the two ends. Time point described: about a year of natalizumab therapy. The TCR was taken from a human donor with multiple sclerosis. The chain carries TRBV19 and TRBJ2-2, with D unresolved. This material consisted of PBMCs, taken from a patient treated with natalizumab. The CDR3, as DNA: TGTGCCAGTAGTATGGATGACATAGGCGGGGAGCTGTTTTTT. Protein: CASSMDDIGGELFF.